Described below is a single T cell receptor beta chain sequence and its context. The data derive from a study of blood T cells in healthy people across ages. A second PCR of roughly 7 to 11 cycles used a sample-barcoded 5' primer and a J-beta primer mix. TCRdb redid the calling of the 5' RACE reads with MiXCR, one entry per CDR3 protein. The table includes fewer than 700,000 distinct CDR3 sequences, around half detected once. In germline, CDR1 is SEHNR, CDR2 FQNEAQ (reference sequence). Trimming cost V 5 bases and J 9 bases; bases outside gene matches: 7. There are 14 residues in the CDR3. The source of this sequence is an elderly man in good health. This chain links TRBV7-9 with TRBJ2-7, with TRBD2 identical over 13 bases. The sample was blood. The DNA of the CDR3 is TGTGCCAGCAGCCAAGGACTAGCGGGAGTGGTGCAGTACTTC. Translating gives CASSQGLAGVVQYF.